This T cell receptor (beta chain) is from a study of a mutant IDH1 vaccine in newly diagnosed glioma. Study-wide context: Before enrollment, patients got radiotherapy alone, temozolomide alone, or mostly the combination.

This CDR3 comprises 16 residues. Deletions cut 4 bases from V and 0 bases from J, with 16 bases between. Germline assignment: CDR1 SGDLS and CDR2 YYNGEE. Study-wide results and caveats: Induction of immune responses by the vaccine occurred in roughly 93% of patients. Pseudoprogression seemed unrelated to changes in top peripheral T cell clonotypes.

Clones were sequenced by immunoSEQ multiplex PCR, and TCRdb holds only the in-frame ones, with some missing. The sample has about 52,000 clones, 90% to 95% seen once. Concerning this clone: What it recognizes is unknown.

As to time point: week 11, during vaccination. Every vaccination contained 300 ug of the mutant IDH1 20-mer peptide and was paired with topical imiquimod. Each astrocytoma in the donors was new, WHO grade 3 or 4, IDH1-mutant and ATRX-lost. The sequencing used PBMCs, collected from a glioma patient whose treatment included an IDH1 peptide vaccine. This sequence joins TRBV9 and TRBJ1-1, with D perhaps TRBD1 (6 bases). This sequence was found in a man aged 45-65 years with glioma. CDR3 DNA sequence: TGTGCCAGCAGCACCCTAGGGGGAGTTGTGAACACTGAAGCTTTCTTT. Translation gives CASSTLGGVVNTEAFF.